This T cell receptor (beta chain) was observed in a study of CD8+ T cells in alopecia areata. Study results and caveats: Scalp sample sequencing also detects resident alphabeta T cells of normal skin. Because of a solitary nonresponder, the connection of baseline CD8+ expansion to response stays uncertain.

This clone was counted between two and nine times. What it recognizes is unknown. The CDR3 contains 15 residues. Germline CDR1 and CDR2: SEHNR and FQNEAQ (reference sequence). V shed 6 bases and J shed 2 bases, with 14 bases lying between them. The treatment was: oral pan-JAK inhibitor, 5-10 mg twice daily. Extraction and reverse transcription of RNA yielded cDNA as the sequencing template. Method: immunoSEQ multiplex PCR; TCRdb's copy keeps in-frame clones and lacks some. The sample has some 100,000 clones, roughly 50% seen once. The origin of this receptor is a human donor with alopecia areata. The material sequenced was CD8+ T cells sorted from blood, taken at week 4, from a patient treated with tofacitinib. The chain couples TRBV7-9 to TRBJ2-1; D gene uncertain. The CDR3 is CASSSGRITYNEQFF. The CDR3 DNA reads TGTGCCAGCAGTTCCGGTAGGATAACCTACAATGAGCAGTTCTTC. Filled out from reference TRBV7-9 and TRBJ2-1, the complete variable domain reads DTGVSQNPRHKITKRGQNVTFRCDPISEHNRLYWYRQTLGQGPEFLTYFQNEAQLEKSRLLSDRFSAERPKGSFSTLEIQRTEQGDSAMYLCASSSGRITYNEQFFGPGTRLTVL.